These 25 T cell receptor beta chains originate from one sample sequenced in a study of CD8+ T cells in alopecia areata (dated 2018 in TCRdb). The time point label, read with the paper, signifies: baseline before oral tofacitinib. To prepare the library, the immunoSEQ multiplex PCR assay was applied. RNA was extracted from all samples and reverse transcribed into cDNA, which served as template for TCR sequencing. TCRdb re-hosts the immuneACCESS table, in-frame sequences only. Its copies lack some clones; in the studies checked, an unresolved V gene accounts for under half of them, and the cause for the rest is not known. In this sample the table shows some 51,000 clones, about 96% of which occur a single time. The leading ten clones occupy 20% to 30% of the sample. Here the sequenced sample was CD8+ T cells sorted from blood, taken at week 0. These receptor sequences come from a human donor with alopecia areata.

The chain combines TRBV13 with TRBJ2-1; 7 positions match TRBD2. This CDR3 region has 13 residues. Losses at the gene ends were 1 base for V and 12 bases for J; bases not matched to a gene: 6. CDR1 PRHDT and CDR2 FYEKMQ come from the germline V gene (reference sequence). The CDR3 protein is CASSLVAGEPQFF. The DNA for the CDR3 is TGTGCCAGCAGCTTAGTTGCGGGGGAGCCGCAGTTCTTC.

V usage is TRBV11-3 and J usage is TRBJ2-1; D is unclear. V lost 5 bases, J lost 6 bases, and 26 bases lay in between. The CDR3 extends over 18 amino acids. Germline V lookup: CDR1 SGHNT, CDR2 YENEEA. CDR3 DNA: TGTGCCAGCAGCCCCGCCAGTAGTGGGCCAGGACCATCCAATGAGCAGTTCTTC. The encoded protein is CASSPASSGPGPSNEQFF.

With regard to this clone: Other DNA variants within this sample encode the same CDR3. The J gene is TRBJ2-1, the V gene TRBV5-1; 8 bases match TRBD1. Germline CDR1 SGHRS, CDR2 YFSETQ. The CDR3 has 14 amino acids. V dropped 1 base and J dropped 4; count of bases not matched to a gene: 1. The CDR3 DNA follows: TGCGCCAGCAGCTTGACAGGGGGGTACAATGAGCAGTTCTTC. This translates into CASSLTGGYNEQFF.

The table lists this clone with a count of one. The genes are TRBV2 and TRBJ2-1, with D tentatively TRBD1 or TRBD2 (6 bases each). The germline CDR1 and CDR2 sequences are SNHLY and FYNNEI. The CDR3 runs to 14 residues. Trimming stripped 1 base from V and 4 bases from J, with 8 bases between. DNA for the CDR3: TGTGCCAGCAGTGAAGAGGGGGGATACAATGAGCAGTTCTTC. It codes for CASSEEGGYNEQFF. The full variable domain, completed using reference TRBV2 and TRBJ2-1, is EPEVTQTPSHQVTQMGQEVILRCVPISNHLYFYWYRQILGQKVEFLVSFYNNEISEKSEIFDDQFSVERPDGSNFTLKIRSTKLEDSAMYFCASSEEGGYNEQFFGPGTRLTVL.

The chain combines TRBV6-5 with TRBJ2-1, with a weak D call TRBD1 (6 bases). CDR1 and CDR2 (germline): MNHEY, SVGAGI. The V end was cut by 4 bases, the J end by 5 bases, with 9 bases between. CDR3 length: 13 residues. CDR3 sequence reads: CASSLGQDNEQFF. The CDR3 region has the DNA TGTGCCAGCAGTTTGGGACAAGACAATGAGCAGTTCTTC.

The rearrangement uses TRBV29-1 and TRBJ2-3; no definite D call. The CDR3 contains 14 residues. Germline V lookup: CDR1 SQVTM, CDR2 ANQGSEA. The germline V and J ends were trimmed by 4 bases and 0 bases, with 11 bases remaining between them. The CDR3 reads CSVASEQSTDTQYF. In DNA form, the CDR3 reads TGCAGCGTTGCTTCGGAGCAGAGCACAGATACGCAGTATTTT.

The chain combines TRBV4-2 with TRBJ2-5; D uncertain. The V end was cut by 0 bases, the J end by 0 bases, with 2 bases between. CDR1 LGHNA and CDR2 YNFKEQ come from the germline V gene. There are 13 residues in the CDR3. The CDR3 DNA reads as TGTGCCAGCAGCCAAGAGTACCAAGAGACCCAGTACTTC. Translation gives CASSQEYQETQYF.

The chain is built from TRBV5-6 and TRBJ2-7; 8 bases align to TRBD1. V dropped 7 bases and J dropped 6; count of bases not matched to a gene: 3. Germline values: CDR1 SGHDT, CDR2 YYEEEE. The CDR3 extends over 11 amino acids. The CDR3 protein is CASQQGGEQYF. The CDR3, as DNA: TGTGCCAGCCAACAGGGGGGCGAGCAGTACTTC.

The genes are TRBV29-1 and TRBJ1-1, with D possibly being TRBD1 (6 bases). This CDR3 has 12 residues. V was cut by 4 bases and J by 4 bases, with 10 bases left in between. CDR1 and CDR2 (germline): SQVTM, ANQGSEA. CDR3 nucleotides: TGCAGCGTTGTTGGGGGCGGCACTGAAGCTTTCTTT. Translated, it gives CSVVGGGTEAFF.

The chain is built from TRBV7-9 and TRBJ2-7, with D possibly matching TRBD2 (5 bases). The germline V and J ends were trimmed by 2 bases and 4 bases, with 6 bases remaining between them. Germline loops: CDR1 SEHNR, CDR2 FQNEAQ (reference sequence). This CDR3 has 12 residues. The CDR3 sequence is CASSLSGYEQYF. In DNA form, the CDR3 reads TGTGCCAGCAGCTTATCGGGGTACGAGCAGTACTTC.

The genes are TRBV7-6 and TRBJ2-3; 9 nucleotides match TRBD2. The length of the CDR3 is 17 residues. V dropped 1 base and J dropped 1; count of bases not matched to a gene: 6. CDR1 and CDR2 from the germline V gene are SGHVS and FNYEAQ. The CDR3 protein is CASSLGASGARTDTQYF. CDR3 bases: TGTGCCAGCAGCTTAGGGGCTAGCGGGGCTCGCACAGATACGCAGTATTTT.

This rearrangement joins TRBV9 to TRBJ1-3, with no clear D. The CDR3 runs to 16 residues. V lost 0 bases to trimming and J lost 0 bases, with 10 bases between them. Germline CDR1 is SGDLS and CDR2 is YYNGEE. CDR3 bases: TGTGCCAGCAGCGTAGACGCCGTTGACTCTGGAAACACCATATATTTT. It codes for CASSVDAVDSGNTIYF.

This rearrangement joins TRBV11-2 to TRBJ2-7, with 8 positions matching TRBD2. The germline gives CDR1 SGHAT, CDR2 FQNNGV. Trimming removed 1 base from V and 3 bases from J; junction bases left unmatched: 5. This CDR3 has 15 residues. The CDR3 loop is CASSLGGTSFYEQYF. The CDR3 DNA reads TGTGCCAGCAGCTTAGGTGGGACTAGTTTCTACGAGCAGTACTTC.

The chain recombines TRBV25-1 with TRBJ2-5; D unclear. The V and J ends lost 1 base and 0 bases respectively, with 9 bases between them. This CDR3 region has 15 residues. Germline values: CDR1 MGHDK, CDR2 SYGVNS. CDR3 sequence reads: CASSEFGRYQETQYF. CDR3 DNA: TGTGCCAGCAGTGAATTCGGCAGGTACCAAGAGACCCAGTACTTC.

The chain uses TRBV29-1 and TRBJ2-2; tentative D call: TRBD1 (6 bases). V was pared by 7 bases and J by 5 bases, with 11 bases between. Germline V gives CDR1 SQVTM, CDR2 ANQGSEA. The CDR3 has 12 amino acids. In DNA form, the CDR3 reads TGCAGCGCATTCAGGGGTACCGGGGAGCTGTTTTTT. Protein product: CSAFRGTGELFF.

J is TRBJ2-1 and V is TRBV7-9, with D possibly being TRBD2 (5 bases). Germline V lookup: CDR1 SEHNR, CDR2 FQNEAQ (reference sequence). The CDR3 loop spans 17 amino acids. With 4 bases removed from V and 4 bases from J, the gap between germline ends came to 20 bases. Here the CDR3 DNA reads TGTGCCAGCAGCTCCTCTCTAGCCCCCCGTATATACAATGAGCAGTTCTTC. This translates into CASSSSLAPRIYNEQFF.

This CDR3 reads CAISEGQIINYGYTF. The CDR3 nucleotides are TGTGCCATCAGCGAGGGACAGATCATTAACTATGGCTACACCTTC. The chain combines TRBV10-3 with TRBJ1-2, with 7 bases identical to TRBD1. J was trimmed by 1 base and V by 6 bases; bases with no gene match: 8. The V gene's germline CDR1 is ENHRY and CDR2 SYGVKD. The CDR3 loop spans 15 amino acids.

Concerning this clone itself: This specimen includes other DNA sequences encoding the same CDR3. CDR3 loop: CASSQDGQPSYEQYF. For the CDR3, the DNA is TGTGCCAGCAGCCAAGATGGTCAGCCATCCTACGAGCAGTACTTC. The chain combines TRBV4-2 with TRBJ2-7; no clear D gene. This CDR3 has 15 amino acids. CDR1 is LGHNA, CDR2 YNFKEQ, per germline. The V end lost 0 bases, the J end lost 1 base, and 10 bases lay between the germline ends.

The chain carries TRBV7-9 and TRBJ1-1; TRBD1 agrees at 9 bases. CDR3 length: 16 amino acids. Per the germline V gene, CDR1 is SEHNR and CDR2 is FQNEAQ (reference sequence). With V trimmed by 6 bases and J by 6 bases, 14 bases remained unmatched. CDR3 protein: CASRPTGTGILSEAFF. CDR3 coding DNA: TGTGCCAGCAGGCCCACCGGGACAGGGATTCTCTCTGAAGCTTTCTTT.

This chain connects TRBV10-3 to TRBJ2-7, with 8 positions matching TRBD1. The CDR3 runs to 17 residues. J gave up 2 bases and V 4 bases, and 13 bases lay outside the gene matches. Germline V gene lookup returns CDR1 ENHRY and CDR2 SYGVKD. This chain's CDR3 is CAISGLDRAFNPYEQYF. CDR3 sequence (DNA): TGTGCCATCAGTGGATTGGACAGGGCCTTTAATCCCTACGAGCAGTACTTC.

The V and J genes are TRBV7-2 and TRBJ1-6; 7 positions match TRBD1. The CDR3 is 17 amino acids. Germline-derived CDR1 and CDR2 are SGHTA and FQGNSA. V was clipped by 3 bases and J by 10 bases; unmatched bases: 15. CDR3 amino acids: CASSFSSGGGRSSPLHF. CDR3 nucleotides: TGTGCCAGCAGCTTTTCCTCCGGAGGGGGCCGAAGCTCACCCCTCCACTTT.

In this sample, this clone turned up once. The rearrangement joins TRBV6-5 to TRBJ1-6, with a possible D match to TRBD1 (5 bases). The length of the CDR3 is 15 residues. The V gene's germline CDR1 is MNHEY and CDR2 SVGAGI. The V end lost 3 bases, the J end lost 0 bases, and 6 bases lay between the germline ends. In nucleotides, the CDR3 is TGTGCCAGCAGTTATCAGGGCTCCTATAATTCACCCCTCCACTTT. Translated, it gives CASSYQGSYNSPLHF.

The chain uses TRBV29-1 and TRBJ2-1; D might be TRBD2 (5 bases). The CDR3 runs 14 residues. V gave up 4 bases and J gave up 4 bases, with 14 bases separating them. Germline V gene sequence: CDR1 SQVTM, CDR2 ANQGSEA. CDR3 loop: CSVGETYSYNEQFF. CDR3 bases: TGCAGCGTTGGGGAGACTTATAGTTACAATGAGCAGTTCTTC.

CDR3: CSGVTQGSVGYTF. The CDR3 DNA follows: TGCAGCGGCGTGACCCAGGGAAGCGTTGGCTACACCTTC. The rearrangement uses TRBV29-1 and TRBJ1-2; a possible D gene is TRBD1 (5 bases). This CDR3 spans 13 amino acids. Trimming cost V 7 bases and J 7 bases, with 19 bases left between them. CDR1 is SQVTM and CDR2 is ANQGSEA in the germline V gene.

CDR3 residues: CASSQDPISFPYEQYF. CDR3 bases: TGCGCCAGCAGCCAAGACCCGATAAGCTTCCCCTACGAGCAGTACTTC. The chain links TRBV4-3 to TRBJ2-5, with D unresolved. The J call is uncertain, as TRBJ2-7 better fits the DNA end. The CDR3 runs 16 residues. Germline CDR1 and CDR2: LGHNA and YSLEER.